What follows are 18 T cell receptor beta chains derived from one specimen sequenced in a study of a mutant IDH1 vaccine in newly diagnosed glioma. Clones were sequenced by immunoSEQ multiplex PCR, and TCRdb holds only the in-frame ones, with some missing. The data hold 65,000 or so clones, with 85% observed a single time. What these receptors recognize is not known. Indicated time point: week 23, last vaccination. Every single dose of the vaccine, 300 ug of mutant IDH1 20-mer peptide, came with topical imiquimod. The source was PBMCs, collected from a glioma patient whose treatment included an IDH1 peptide vaccine. The origin of the receptors is a man aged 30 to 39 with glioma.

There are a few counts of this clone. This rearrangement joins TRBV23-1 to TRBJ1-6, with a weak D call TRBD1 (5 bases). TRBV23-1 carries the ORF label, with uncertain function. V lost 3 bases to trimming and J lost 10 bases, with 19 bases between them. The length of the CDR3 is 16 residues. The CDR3 nucleotides read TGCGCCAGCAGTCACCTCGGTTCGACAGTTTCATCACCCCTCCACTTT. It specifies CASSHLGSTVSSPLHF.

The chain uses TRBV19 and TRBJ1-6; D not resolved. Germline CDR1 reads LNHDA; CDR2 reads SQIVND (reference sequence). V was shortened by 4 bases and J by 9 bases, with 10 bases between the two germline ends. The CDR3 consists of 13 residues. The CDR3 protein is CASSTSLSSPLHF. CDR3 in DNA: TGTGCCAGTAGTACTTCTTTATCTTCACCCCTCCACTTT.

This clone was found a few times. The chain is built from TRBV7-9 and TRBJ1-1; tentatively, D is TRBD1 (5 bases). The CDR3 contains 13 residues. Looked up from germline, CDR1 is SEHNR and CDR2 is FQNEAQ (reference sequence). V was cut by 3 bases and J by 8 bases, with 13 bases left in between. The CDR3 sequence: CASSFDQGWEAFF. CDR3 coding DNA: TGTGCCAGCAGCTTTGACCAGGGCTGGGAAGCTTTCTTT.

The V call is TRBV6-5, the J call TRBJ2-7, with 7 bases that match TRBD2. The CDR3 spans 15 residues. Unmatched junction bases numbered 6, after V lost 0 bases and J lost 4 bases. CDR1 and CDR2 (germline): MNHEY, SVGAGI. The CDR3 spells CASSYSGGGWYEQYF. The DNA of the CDR3 is TGTGCCAGCAGTTACTCTGGGGGGGGGTGGTACGAGCAGTACTTC.

This clone was observed a handful of times. The chain has TRBV9 and TRBJ1-2, with D uncertain. This CDR3 is built from 16 residues. The V gene's germline CDR1 is SGDLS and CDR2 YYNGEE. V lost 0 bases and J lost 3, with 15 bases in between. The CDR3 DNA reads as TGTGCCAGCAGCGTAGAGGCAGGAGCCTATCACTATGGCTACACCTTC. It encodes CASSVEAGAYHYGYTF.

V is TRBV7-8 and J is TRBJ1-5, with D maybe TRBD1 (5 bases). Germline V lookup: CDR1 SGHVS, CDR2 FQNEAQ. This CDR3 comprises 13 residues. The V end was cut by 3 bases, the J end by 4 bases, with 7 bases between. The CDR3 reads CASSFQGNQPQHF. The CDR3 coding sequence is TGTGCCAGCAGCTTCCAGGGTAATCAGCCCCAGCATTTT.

This clone was recorded only once. The V gene is TRBV2, the J gene TRBJ1-4, with D unclear. The V and J ends lost 7 bases and 0 bases respectively, with 12 bases between them. Germline CDR1 reads SNHLY; CDR2 reads FYNNEI. The CDR3 spans 15 residues. The CDR3: CASTPDLPTNEKLFF. CDR3 in DNA: TGTGCCAGCACCCCGGATCTTCCAACTAATGAAAAACTGTTTTTT.

This CDR3 reads CASRGQKYGYTF. DNA for the CDR3: TGCGCCAGCAGGGGACAAAAATATGGCTACACCTTC. The J gene is TRBJ1-2, the V gene TRBV5-1; D may be TRBD1 (6 bases). Germline V gene data show CDR1 as SGHRS and CDR2 as YFSETQ. The length of the CDR3 is 12 residues. The ends were cut back, 5 bases at V and 5 bases at J, with 10 bases in the middle.

This clone was observed once. The gene calls are TRBV19 and TRBJ2-2; D is uncertain. CDR3 size: 16 residues. Trimming took off 3 bases at V and 0 bases at J, with 11 bases between the two ends. The germline CDR1 and CDR2 sequences are LNHDA and SQIVND (reference sequence). CDR3 sequence: CASSIRTGSNTGELFF. Written as DNA, the CDR3 is TGTGCCAGTAGTATCCGGACGGGCTCGAACACCGGGGAGCTGTTTTTT.

The genes are TRBV28 and TRBJ1-2, with 7 bases that match TRBD1. The length of the CDR3 is 14 residues. V dropped 5 bases and J dropped 4; count of bases not matched to a gene: 7. The V gene's germline CDR1 is MDHEN and CDR2 SYDVKM. CDR3 nucleotides: TGTGCCAGCAGTAACGGGGGACAGAGCTATGGCTACACCTTC. Translated, it gives CASSNGGQSYGYTF.

This rearrangement joins TRBV7-9 to TRBJ2-3; 13 bases agree with TRBD2. V shed 5 bases and J 1 base; nucleotides not matched to a gene: 3. Per the germline V gene, CDR1 is SEHNR and CDR2 is FQNEAQ (reference sequence). The CDR3 loop spans 16 amino acids. The DNA of the CDR3 is TGTGCCAGCAGCGTTGGGACTAGCGGGGGCACAGATACGCAGTATTTT. This gives the protein CASSVGTSGGTDTQYF.

The V gene is TRBV14, the J gene TRBJ2-3; TRBD2 aligns across 16 bases. CDR1 and CDR2 (germline): SGHDN, FVKESK. The CDR3 totals 15 residues. V trimming: 4 bases; J trimming: 9 bases; junction bases outside the gene matches: 4. CDR3 in amino acids: CASSRGLAGGRTQYF. CDR3 DNA: TGTGCCAGCAGCCGGGGACTAGCGGGGGGGCGCACGCAGTATTTT.

The genes are TRBV6-1 and TRBJ1-1, with 9 bases identical to TRBD1. Trimming took 4 bases from V and 5 from J; bases not matched to a gene: 8. Germline V gene data show CDR1 as MNHNS and CDR2 as SASEGT. The CDR3 length is 15 residues. In DNA form, the CDR3 reads TGTGCCAGCAGTGTAATGGACAGGGGAGAAACTGAAGCTTTCTTT. This codes for CASSVMDRGETEAFF.

Only a few counts were recorded for this clone. The J gene is TRBJ1-1, the V gene TRBV7-9; D gene uncertain. V was cut by 4 bases and J by 4 bases, with 10 bases left in between. Germline V gives CDR1 SEHNR, CDR2 FQNEAQ (reference sequence). The CDR3 extends over 13 amino acids. In DNA form, the CDR3 reads TGTGCCAGCAGCTACCTCTCGGGCACTGAAGCTTTCTTT. Residues: CASSYLSGTEAFF.

CDR3 region: CASSIILGEPNNVLTF. The DNA of the CDR3 is TGTGCCAGTAGTATAATTCTAGGGGAGCCAAACAACGTCCTGACTTTC. The chain joins TRBV19 to TRBJ2-6, with D perhaps being TRBD1 or TRBD2 (5 bases each). The ends were cut back, 2 bases at V and 9 bases at J, with 17 bases in the middle. The CDR3 covers 16 residues. From germline, CDR1 is LNHDA and CDR2 SQIVND (reference sequence).

The CDR3 sequence: CASSLNRDGYGYTF. DNA of the CDR3: TGTGCCAGCAGCTTAAACAGAGATGGCTATGGCTACACCTTC. V gene TRBV11-3 combines with J gene TRBJ1-2; D is unresolved. CDR1 and CDR2 from the germline V gene are SGHNT and YENEEA. CDR3 length equals 14 residues. V was clipped by 2 bases and J by 4 bases, with 11 bases between them.

The CDR3 spells CASSPVPDRERYEQYF. The CDR3 nucleotides read TGTGCCAGCAGCCCCGTCCCAGACAGGGAGCGCTACGAGCAGTACTTC. The rearrangement uses TRBV7-9 and TRBJ2-7; 7 bases are a match to TRBD1. The trim removed 5 bases at V and 3 bases at J, leaving 13 bases unmatched. Germline V CDR1 and CDR2: SEHNR, FQNEAQ (reference sequence). This CDR3 region has 16 residues.

This chain uses TRBV6-5 with TRBJ2-7; possible D gene TRBD1, 6 bases. The V gene lost 5 bases and the J gene lost 2 bases, with 16 bases spanning the gap. Germline CDR1 is MNHEY and CDR2 is SVGAGI. There are 15 residues in the CDR3. The CDR3 DNA sequence: TGTGCCAGCAGTCCTTCCGGGACAACCCCCTACGAGCAGTACTTC. It yields the protein CASSPSGTTPYEQYF.